The clone carrying this TCR beta chain was recorded a few times. As originally analysed: Estimates of nucleated cell counts were drawn from the amplification of reference gene primers. Assay: immunoSEQ multiplex PCR; the TCRdb copy retains only in-frame clones and omits some. V, J and clone size are taken as reported in that table, and D and trimming were inferred from the DNA itself. In the table there are about 59,000 clones, about 85% of which are singletons. This entry comes from a study of blood T cell repertoires in COVID-19. The wider study: The origin of the acute and convalescent COVID-19 samples was the United States, Italy and Spain. PBMCs, B-cell-depleted T cells, or T cells were the source of the cDNA or gDNA that made up the material.

The sequenced sample consisted of peripheral blood. This TCR was recovered from a woman of 80 years or more with acute or convalescent COVID-19.

The CDR3 DNA sequence: TGTGCCAGCAGCCTCCAGGACAGTTATAGCAATCAGCCCCAGCATTTT. It translates to CASSLQDSYSNQPQHF. The chain carries TRBV5-5 and TRBJ1-5, with TRBD1 as a possible D gene (6 bases). The V end lost 4 bases, the J end lost 0 bases, and 14 bases lay between the germline ends. The CDR3 is 16 amino acids. CDR1 and CDR2 from the germline V gene are SGHKS and YYEKEE (reference sequence).